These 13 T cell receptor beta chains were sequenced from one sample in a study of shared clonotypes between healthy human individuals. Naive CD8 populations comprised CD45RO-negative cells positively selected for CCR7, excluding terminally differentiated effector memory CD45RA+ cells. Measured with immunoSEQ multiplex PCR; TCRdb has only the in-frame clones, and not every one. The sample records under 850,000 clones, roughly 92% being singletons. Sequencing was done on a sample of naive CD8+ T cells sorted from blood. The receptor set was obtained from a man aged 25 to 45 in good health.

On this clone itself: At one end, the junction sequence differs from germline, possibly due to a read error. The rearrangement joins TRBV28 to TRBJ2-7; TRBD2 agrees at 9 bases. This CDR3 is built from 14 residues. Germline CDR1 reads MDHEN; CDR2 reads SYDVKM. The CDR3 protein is CASSPIGGLAGVSF. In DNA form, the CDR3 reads TGTGCCAGCAGCCCGATAGGGGGTTTAGCGGGAGTTTCATTC.

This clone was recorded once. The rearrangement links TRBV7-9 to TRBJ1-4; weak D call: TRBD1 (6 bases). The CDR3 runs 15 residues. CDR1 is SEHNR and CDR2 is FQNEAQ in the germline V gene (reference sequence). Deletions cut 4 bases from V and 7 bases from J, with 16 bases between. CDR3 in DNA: TGTGCCAGCAGCTCACCGGGACATGGAGGTGAAAAACTGTTTTTT. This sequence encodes CASSSPGHGGEKLFF.

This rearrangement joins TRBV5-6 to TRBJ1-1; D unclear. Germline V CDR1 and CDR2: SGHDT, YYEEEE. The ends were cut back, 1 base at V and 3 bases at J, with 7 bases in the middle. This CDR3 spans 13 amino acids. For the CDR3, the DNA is TGTGCCAGCAGCTTGATGGCCCACACTGAAGCTTTCTTT. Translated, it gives CASSLMAHTEAFF.

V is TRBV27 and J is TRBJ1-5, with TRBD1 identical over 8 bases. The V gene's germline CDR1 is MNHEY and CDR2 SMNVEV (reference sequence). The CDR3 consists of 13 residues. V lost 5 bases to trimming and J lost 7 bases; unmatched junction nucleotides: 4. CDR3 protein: CASSDRGRQPQHF. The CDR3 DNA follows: TGTGCCAGCAGTGACAGGGGTCGACAGCCCCAGCATTTT.

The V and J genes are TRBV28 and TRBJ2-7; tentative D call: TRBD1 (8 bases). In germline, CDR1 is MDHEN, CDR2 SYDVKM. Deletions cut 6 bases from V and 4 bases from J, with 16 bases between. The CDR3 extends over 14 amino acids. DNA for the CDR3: TGTGCCAGCAGCGACAGGGGAGGGGAATACGAGCAGTACTTC. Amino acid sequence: CASSDRGGEYEQYF.

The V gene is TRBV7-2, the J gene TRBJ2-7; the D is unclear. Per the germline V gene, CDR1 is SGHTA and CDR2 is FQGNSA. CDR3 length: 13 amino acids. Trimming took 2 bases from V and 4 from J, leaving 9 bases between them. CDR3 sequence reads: CASSLTSFYEQYF. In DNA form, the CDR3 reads TGTGCCAGCAGCTTAACGAGCTTTTACGAGCAGTACTTC.

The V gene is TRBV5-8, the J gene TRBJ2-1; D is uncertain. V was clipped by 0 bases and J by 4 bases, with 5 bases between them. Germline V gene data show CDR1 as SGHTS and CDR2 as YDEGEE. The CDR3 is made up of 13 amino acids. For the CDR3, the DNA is TGTGCCAGCAGCTTGGTAGGATACAATGAGCAGTTCTTC. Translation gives CASSLVGYNEQFF.

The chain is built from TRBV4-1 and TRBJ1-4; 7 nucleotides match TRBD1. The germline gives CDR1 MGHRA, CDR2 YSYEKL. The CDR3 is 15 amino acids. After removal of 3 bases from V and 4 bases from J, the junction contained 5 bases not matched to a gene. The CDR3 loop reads CASSQLDRVNEKLFF. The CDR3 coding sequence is TGCGCCAGCAGCCAGCTTGACAGGGTTAATGAAAAACTGTTTTTT.

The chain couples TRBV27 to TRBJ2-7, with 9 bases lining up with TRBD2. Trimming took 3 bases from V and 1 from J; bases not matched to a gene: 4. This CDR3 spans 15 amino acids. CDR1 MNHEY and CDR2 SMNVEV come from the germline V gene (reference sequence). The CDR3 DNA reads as TGTGCCAGCAGTTTTAGCGGGAGAAGTTCCTACGAGCAGTACTTC. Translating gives CASSFSGRSSYEQYF.

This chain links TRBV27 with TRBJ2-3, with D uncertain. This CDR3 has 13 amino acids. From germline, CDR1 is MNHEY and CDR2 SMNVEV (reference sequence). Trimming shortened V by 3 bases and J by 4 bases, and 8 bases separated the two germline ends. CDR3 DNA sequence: TGTGCCAGCAGTTTGGATCATGCAGATACGCAGTATTTT. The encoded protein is CASSLDHADTQYF.

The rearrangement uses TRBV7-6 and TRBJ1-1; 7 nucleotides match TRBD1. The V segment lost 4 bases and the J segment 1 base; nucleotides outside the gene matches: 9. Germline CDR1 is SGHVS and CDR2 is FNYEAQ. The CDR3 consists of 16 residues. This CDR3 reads CASSSPQGVRNTEAFF. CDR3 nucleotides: TGTGCCAGCAGCTCCCCCCAGGGGGTAAGGAACACTGAAGCTTTCTTT.

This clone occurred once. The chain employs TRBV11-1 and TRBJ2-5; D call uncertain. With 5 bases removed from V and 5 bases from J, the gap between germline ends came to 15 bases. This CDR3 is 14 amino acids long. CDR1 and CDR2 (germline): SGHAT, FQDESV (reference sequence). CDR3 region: CASSPPEYWETQYF. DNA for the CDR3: TGTGCCAGCAGCCCACCGGAGTATTGGGAGACCCAGTACTTC.

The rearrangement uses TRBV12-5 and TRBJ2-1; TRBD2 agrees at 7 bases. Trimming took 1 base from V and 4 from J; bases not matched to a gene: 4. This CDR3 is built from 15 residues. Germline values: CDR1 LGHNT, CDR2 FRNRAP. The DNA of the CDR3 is TGTGCTAGTGGTTTGGAGGCTAGCGGTTACAATGAGCAGTTCTTC. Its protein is CASGLEASGYNEQFF.